The source of this T cell receptor (beta chain) is a study of cytomegalovirus exposure and HLA in healthy donors. Study in general: Later analysis reported that the 120 validation repertoires shared the platform of the roughly 710 first-cohort repertoires.

In germline, CDR1 is MNHEY, CDR2 SMNVEV (reference sequence). V was shortened by 4 bases and J by 9 bases, with 10 bases between the two germline ends. The CDR3 is 12 residues long. On this clone: As yet, its antigen is unknown.

Profiling relied on immunoSEQ multiplex PCR, and the TCRdb table lists in-frame clones only, not all of them. Among 250,000 to 350,000 clones listed, 70% to 90% were seen once. General study results and limits: A subsequent analysis found that TCR clusters from the first cohort also tended to co-occur in the roughly 120 validation repertoires, with about 95% of cluster scores above 0. Altogether, 160 or so TCR beta chains were recorded as cytomegalovirus-associated.

Separation from the approximately 660-subject first cohort characterized the roughly 120-subject validation cohort, to which the donors belonged. The rearrangement uses TRBV27 and TRBJ2-1, with unresolved D. The sequenced material came from PBMCs. The TCR sequence derives from a young woman in good health and CMV-seronegative. The CDR3 loop reads CASSSSTTEQFF. The CDR3 coding sequence is TGTGCCAGCAGTTCCAGTACTACTGAGCAGTTCTTC.